This T cell receptor beta chain was captured by sequencing in a study of blood T cell repertoires in COVID-19. This clone was seen only a few times. Clones were read by immunoSEQ multiplex PCR, and TCRdb kept only the in-frame ones, dropping some. This sample has roughly 150,000 clones, with over 70% found just once. V gave up 5 bases and J gave up 6 bases; unmatched junction bases: 3. Germline V gene lookup returns CDR1 MNHEY and CDR2 SVGAGI. The CDR3 spans 14 residues. The rearrangement joins TRBV6-5 to TRBJ1-6; 8 bases match TRBD1. The origin of this receptor is a woman aged 40 to 50 with acute COVID-19. The sample consisted of PBMCs or T cells enriched from blood (not recorded which). The CDR3 sequence is CASSSDRGNSPLHF. The DNA for the CDR3 is TGTGCCAGCAGTAGCGACAGGGGTAATTCACCCCTCCACTTT.